The 17 T cell receptor beta chains reported below all come from one sample, sequenced in a study of blood T cell repertoires in COVID-19. Using immunoSEQ multiplex PCR, the repertoire was profiled, and TCRdb retains in-frame clones only, with some absent. The data hold roughly 86,000 clones, with around 92% observed a single time. What was sequenced was peripheral blood. The source is a woman aged 45 to 65 in a cohort sampled during active COVID-19.

This chain uses TRBV7-9 with TRBJ1-4, with 11 bases that match TRBD1. Germline lookup yields CDR1 SEHNR and CDR2 FQNEAQ (reference sequence). V was pared by 4 bases and J by 4 bases, with 14 bases of the junction left unmatched. This CDR3 spans 19 amino acids. CDR3: CASSSRDRGFRTLNEKLFF. The CDR3 nucleotides read TGTGCCAGCAGCTCCCGGGACAGGGGGTTCAGAACCCTTAATGAAAAACTGTTTTTT.

The gene calls are TRBV4-2 and TRBJ2-1; no definite D call. Germline V lookup: CDR1 LGHNA, CDR2 YNFKEQ. V was pared by 0 bases and J by 4 bases, with 13 bases between. This CDR3 is built from 16 residues. The CDR3 nucleotides read TGTGCCAGCAGCCAAGATTTACTTATTGGTTACAATGAGCAGTTCTTC. Translating gives CASSQDLLIGYNEQFF.

J is TRBJ1-5 and V is TRBV6-6; 8 positions agree with TRBD1. V lost 7 bases to trimming and J lost 7 bases; unmatched junction nucleotides: 6. Germline assignment: CDR1 MNHNY and CDR2 SVGAGI (reference sequence). The CDR3 totals 13 residues. The CDR3 coding sequence is TGTGCCAGCAACGACAGGGGTGAGCAGCCCCAGCATTTT. This encodes CASNDRGEQPQHF.

The chain recombines TRBV2 with TRBJ1-5, with TRBD1 matching 11 bases. This CDR3 has 13 residues. Germline-derived CDR1 and CDR2 are SNHLY and FYNNEI. Unmatched junction bases numbered 2, after V lost 6 bases and J lost 7 bases. The CDR3 DNA is TGTGCCAGCAGCGGACAGGGGGCACAGCCCCAGCATTTT. It codes for CASSGQGAQPQHF.

This clone was recorded only once. J is TRBJ1-5 and V is TRBV2; tentative D call: TRBD1 (5 bases). This CDR3 has 15 amino acids. The germline gives CDR1 SNHLY, CDR2 FYNNEI. The V end lost 0 bases, the J end lost 4 bases, and 10 bases lay between the germline ends. CDR3 sequence: CASSEARQPNQPQHF. In DNA, the CDR3 is TGTGCCAGCAGTGAAGCGAGACAGCCAAATCAGCCCCAGCATTTT.

The chain has TRBV7-6 and TRBJ2-6, with a possible D match to TRBD2 (5 bases). There are 20 residues in the CDR3. The V end was cut by 0 bases, the J end by 0 bases, with 18 bases between. Per germline, CDR1 SGHVS and CDR2 FNYEAQ. CDR3 region: CASSLAEAARDSSGANVLTF. CDR3 coding DNA: TGTGCCAGCAGCTTAGCGGAGGCGGCCAGAGACTCCTCTGGGGCCAACGTCCTGACTTTC. Based on the CDR3 plus reference TRBV7-6 and TRBJ2-6, the full variable domain is GAGVSQSPRYKVTKRGQDVALRCDPISGHVSLYWYRQALGQGPEFLTYFNYEAQQDKSGLPNDRFSAERPEGSISTLTIQRTEQRDSAMYRCASSLAEAARDSSGANVLTFGAGSRLTVL.

The sample holds one count of this clone. V usage is TRBV7-6 and J usage is TRBJ1-2; 10 positions match TRBD1. This CDR3 comprises 16 residues. The germline gives CDR1 SGHVS, CDR2 FNYEAQ. Germline trimming cut 1 base from V and 4 bases from J; bases unmatched to any gene: 6. CDR3 sequence reads: CASSLGGTGAFYGYTF. For the CDR3, the DNA is TGTGCCAGCAGCTTAGGGGGGACAGGGGCATTCTATGGCTACACCTTC.

This sequence joins TRBV5-1 and TRBJ2-1; D perhaps matches TRBD2 (6 bases). V was shortened by 1 base and J by 9 bases, with 11 bases between the two germline ends. In germline, CDR1 is SGHRS, CDR2 YFSETQ. The CDR3 covers 13 residues. CDR3 loop: CASSLSLAREQFF. DNA for the CDR3: TGCGCCAGCAGCTTGTCACTAGCACGTGAGCAGTTCTTC.

The genes are TRBV10-3 and TRBJ1-5; 7 nucleotides match TRBD1. J was trimmed by 5 bases and V by 5 bases; bases with no gene match: 9. The CDR3 totals 15 residues. CDR1 and CDR2 from the germline V gene are ENHRY and SYGVKD. The CDR3 region is CAISPGTERHQPQHF. CDR3 sequence (DNA): TGTGCCATCAGTCCCGGGACAGAACGCCATCAGCCCCAGCATTTT.

The V gene is TRBV18, the J gene TRBJ2-7; D is possibly TRBD1 (5 bases). Looked up from germline, CDR1 is KGHSH and CDR2 is LQKENI. There are 13 residues in the CDR3. V was clipped by 0 bases and J by 2 bases, with 5 bases between them. The CDR3 nucleotides read TGTGCCAGCTCACCACCAGGGGCCTACGAGCAGTACTTC. Amino acids: CASSPPGAYEQYF.

The chain combines TRBV21-1 with TRBJ1-5. TRBV21-1 is a documented pseudogene. The CDR3 runs 16 residues. CDR3: CASSKGRELSNQPQHF. In nucleotides, the CDR3 is TGTGCCAGCAGCAAAGGGAGGGAGCTCAGCAATCAGCCCCAGCATTTT.

The chain recombines TRBV7-2 with TRBJ2-7; D remains unclear. CDR3 length equals 12 residues. V lost 3 bases and J 9 bases, leaving 12 bases between the germline ends. Germline-derived CDR1 and CDR2 are SGHTA and FQGNSA. CDR3 region: CASSFPPSPQYF. The DNA of the CDR3 is TGTGCCAGCAGCTTCCCGCCAAGCCCGCAGTACTTC.

The chain employs TRBV19 and TRBJ2-7; 8 nucleotides match TRBD1. The CDR3 contains 19 residues. The trim removed 1 base at V and 5 bases at J, leaving 19 bases unmatched. In germline, CDR1 is LNHDA, CDR2 SQIVND (reference sequence). CDR3: CASSIVSVRTGNRYDEQYF. CDR3 sequence (DNA): TGTGCCAGTAGTATAGTCTCCGTCAGGACAGGGAATCGGTATGACGAGCAGTACTTC. The complete variable domain, with remaining parts taken from reference TRBV19 and TRBJ2-7, reads DGGITQSPKYLFRKEGQNVTLSCEQNLNHDAMYWYRQDPGQGLRLIYYSQIVNDFQKGDIAEGYSVSREKKESFPLTVTSAQKNPTAFYLCASSIVSVRTGNRYDEQYFGPGTRLTVT.

This chain connects TRBV5-1 to TRBJ2-1; D perhaps matches TRBD1 (5 bases). This CDR3 has 11 residues. Germline V gene lookup returns CDR1 SGHRS and CDR2 YFSETQ. V dropped 5 bases and J dropped 7 bases, with 7 bases sitting between them. The CDR3 region is CASRGQNEQFF. CDR3 sequence (DNA): TGCGCCAGCAGGGGGCAAAATGAGCAGTTCTTC.

This clone was observed a handful of times. The chain uses TRBV7-9 and TRBJ1-2, with 8 bases fitting TRBD1. Trimming at V came to 6 bases and at J to 2 bases, leaving 5 bases not matched to a gene. The germline V gene has CDR1 SEHNR and CDR2 FQNEAQ (reference sequence). There are 14 residues in the CDR3. CDR3 sequence (DNA): TGTGCCAGCAGAGGGACAGGTTCCAACTATGGCTACACCTTC. As protein: CASRGTGSNYGYTF.

Here the CDR3 reads CASSLKRAQRGLNTEAFF. CDR3 nucleotides: TGTGCCAGCAGCTTAAAACGGGCGCAGCGGGGACTGAACACTGAAGCTTTCTTT. This chain links TRBV7-9 with TRBJ1-1, with D tentatively TRBD1 (5 bases). Germline V gives CDR1 SEHNR, CDR2 FQNEAQ (reference sequence). The length of the CDR3 is 18 residues. The V and J ends lost 2 bases and 0 bases respectively, with 19 bases between them.

This clone turned up a few times. This chain connects TRBV5-1 to TRBJ2-7; TRBD2 matches at 8 bases. Unmatched junction bases numbered 17, after V lost 5 bases and J lost 4 bases. Germline V gene lookup returns CDR1 SGHRS and CDR2 YFSETQ. CDR3 length: 17 amino acids. The CDR3 region has the DNA TGCGCCAGCAGTCCCACCCTTCTGAGCGGGAGTCGGTACGAGCAGTACTTC. This sequence encodes CASSPTLLSGSRYEQYF.